Shown below are 15 T cell receptor beta chains from a single sample sequenced in a study of regulatory T cells in long-lasting Graves disease. Arm-PCR of CDR3 regions with iRepertoire HTBI primers generated TCR beta libraries. Via MiXCR, TCRdb re-called the multiplex PCR reads, giving one row per CDR3 protein. The table lists 350,000 to 550,000 distinct CDR3 sequences, approximately 14% of them singletons. Time point in this sample: newly diagnosed GD, antithyroid drugs for less than 3 months. Extracted PBMC RNA gave rise to the TCR library. These same records also appear under a second study, on T cells in Graves' hyperthyroidism and ophthalmopathy.

Here the sequenced sample was peripheral blood mononuclear cells (PBMCs), taken at new diagnosis, from a patient treated with antithyroid drugs. The receptors shown here come from a woman aged 50 to 65 with Graves disease.

This clonotype was seen repeatedly, ten times or more. This sequence joins TRBV14 and TRBJ1-2; TRBD1 matches 7 bases. The CDR3 is 15 amino acids. In germline, CDR1 is SGHDN, CDR2 FVKESK. J lost 6 bases, V lost 1 base, and 8 bases had no gene match. The CDR3 sequence: CASSQGRGLRDGYTF. The CDR3 DNA sequence: TGTGCCAGCAGCCAAGGCAGGGGGTTACGGGATGGCTACACCTTC.

This clonotype showed up many times. V usage is TRBV7-2 and J usage is TRBJ2-5; D is perhaps TRBD2 (6 bases). The germline gives CDR1 SGHTA, CDR2 FQGNSA. This CDR3 is 16 amino acids long. The ends were cut back, 1 base at V and 0 bases at J, with 12 bases in the middle. The CDR3 reads CASSLGGVGNQETQYF. The CDR3, as DNA: TGTGCCAGCAGCTTAGGGGGGGTGGGGAACCAAGAGACCCAGTACTTC.

This chain links TRBV5-5 with TRBJ1-1; D call uncertain. Between the trimmed V and J ends, which lost 0 bases and 6 bases, there was a span of 9 bases. This CDR3 region has 13 residues. CDR1 is SGHKS and CDR2 is YYEKEE in the germline V gene (reference sequence). The CDR3 DNA reads TGTGCCAGCAGCTTGGACCCGGACGCTGAAGCTTTCTTT. It specifies CASSLDPDAEAFF. Variable domain in full (rest from reference TRBV5-5 and TRBJ1-1): DAGVTQSPTHLIKTRGQQVTLRCSPISGHKSVSWYQQVLGQGPQFIFQYYEKEERGRGNFPDRFSARQFPNYSSELNVNALLLGDSALYLCASSLDPDAEAFFGQGTRLTVV.

Ten or more counts support this clonotype. The chain recombines TRBV6-1 with TRBJ2-7; 10 bases are shared with TRBD1. Germline V gene data show CDR1 as MNHNS and CDR2 as SASEGT. The CDR3 covers 14 residues. With V trimmed by 6 bases and J by 3 bases, 5 bases remained unmatched. The CDR3 DNA follows: TGTGCCAGCAGAGTGACAGGGGGCTACTACGAGCAGTACTTC. It specifies CASRVTGGYYEQYF.

The chain couples TRBV25-1 to TRBJ2-2; D not certain. This CDR3 is 13 amino acids long. V was clipped by 3 bases and J by 6 bases, with 8 bases between them. Germline V lookup: CDR1 MGHDK, CDR2 SYGVNS. CDR3 sequence: CASSEGEPGELFF. In nucleotides, the CDR3 is TGTGCCAGCAGTGAGGGCGAACCCGGGGAGCTGTTTTTT. Full variable domain (missing parts from reference TRBV25-1 and TRBJ2-2): EADIYQTPRYLVIGTGKKITLECSQTMGHDKMYWYQQDPGMELHLIHYSYGVNSTEKGDLSSESTVSRIRTEHFPLTLESARPSHTSQYLCASSEGEPGELFFGEGSRLTVL.

The chain has TRBV5-1 and TRBJ2-5, with 12 bases lining up with TRBD1. The CDR3 is 16 amino acids. Germline CDR1 and CDR2: SGHRS and YFSETQ. Losses at the gene ends were 4 bases for V and 5 bases for J; bases not matched to a gene: 9. This CDR3 is CASSEGTGGGFETQYF. The DNA for the CDR3 is TGCGCCAGCAGCGAAGGGACAGGGGGCGGGTTCGAGACCCAGTACTTC.

This clonotype has at least ten counts. V usage is TRBV6-1 and J usage is TRBJ1-1; 9 bases fit TRBD1. The germline gives CDR1 MNHNS, CDR2 SASEGT. Unmatched junction bases numbered 8, after V lost 6 bases and J lost 6 bases. CDR3 length: 14 amino acids. CDR3 residues: CASSSRTGVAEAFF. The CDR3 DNA reads as TGTGCCAGCAGCTCTCGGACAGGGGTGGCTGAAGCTTTCTTT.

This clonotype was seen repeatedly, ten times or more. This chain joins TRBV3-1 and TRBJ1-1, with a tentative D call TRBD1 (5 bases). Trimming pared 3 bases from V and 1 base from J, leaving 12 bases between. The CDR3 consists of 15 residues. Germline CDR1 is LGHDT and CDR2 is YNNKEL (reference sequence). The CDR3 DNA sequence: TGTGCCAGCAGCCAGTGGGGCACATCGAACACTGAAGCTTTCTTT. Residues: CASSQWGTSNTEAFF.

V usage is TRBV18 and J usage is TRBJ1-1; 7 positions agree with TRBD1. Germline V CDR1 and CDR2: KGHSH, LQKENI. This CDR3 spans 16 amino acids. With 2 bases clipped from V and 6 bases from J, the junction kept 12 bases outside the gene matches. The CDR3 reads CASSPNTGVRSSEAFF. Written as DNA, the CDR3 is TGTGCCAGCTCACCAAATACAGGGGTTCGTTCGTCTGAAGCTTTCTTT.

This clonotype was detected only a few times. The genes are TRBV10-3 and TRBJ2-5; 12 nucleotides agree with TRBD1. The V gene end was trimmed by 6 bases and the J gene end by 4 bases; junction bases not matched to a gene: 15. This CDR3 has 18 residues. Germline assignment: CDR1 ENHRY and CDR2 SYGVKD. The CDR3 DNA reads TGTGCCATCAGCGCGGGACAGGGGGCAGGGGTTGGTGGAGAGACCCAGTACTTC. Residues: CAISAGQGAGVGGETQYF.

V usage is TRBV12-3 or TRBV12-4 and J usage is TRBJ2-5, with 9 positions matching TRBD1. This CDR3 comprises 15 residues. Germline trimming cut 6 bases from V and 3 bases from J; bases unmatched to any gene: 8. Here the CDR3 reads CASSPPRDREETQYF. For the CDR3, the DNA is TGTGCCAGCAGCCCACCCCGGGACAGGGAAGAGACCCAGTACTTC.

This clonotype was counted only a few times. The chain joins TRBV10-1 to TRBJ2-5; D is uncertain. This CDR3 is built from 12 residues. Germline CDR1 and CDR2: WNHNN and SYGVQD (reference sequence). V was pared by 2 bases and J by 7 bases, with 8 bases between. DNA of the CDR3: TGCGCCAGCAGTGAGCCGCTGGGGACCCAGTACTTC. Translated, it gives CASSEPLGTQYF.

Many counts were recorded for this clonotype. The chain joins TRBV11-1 to TRBJ1-1; possible D gene TRBD1, 6 bases. CDR1 SGHAT and CDR2 FQDESV come from the germline V gene (reference sequence). The CDR3 is made up of 14 amino acids. V gave up 5 bases and J gave up 6 bases, with 16 bases separating them. The CDR3 region is CASSLYRTAPEAFF. The CDR3 coding sequence is TGTGCCAGCAGCCTTTACCGGACAGCCCCTGAAGCTTTCTTT.

This clonotype was seen ten or more times. The gene calls are TRBV2 and TRBJ1-4; TRBD1 is a possible D gene (6 bases). The CDR3 spans 15 residues. V lost 5 bases to trimming and J lost 3 bases, with 13 bases between them. The V gene's germline CDR1 is SNHLY and CDR2 FYNNEI. The CDR3 region is CASSPGGSANEKLFF. In DNA, the CDR3 is TGTGCCAGCAGTCCTGGGGGCTCTGCTAATGAAAAACTGTTTTTT.

The table lists this clonotype with a few counts. The chain links TRBV20-1 to TRBJ2-3, with TRBD1 as a possible D gene (6 bases). The length of the CDR3 is 14 residues. Trimming pared 2 bases from V and 1 base from J, leaving 10 bases between. Germline V gives CDR1 DFQATT, CDR2 SNEGSKA (reference sequence). The CDR3 loop reads CSARHWTGTDTQYF. For the CDR3, the DNA is TGCAGTGCTAGACATTGGACAGGCACAGATACGCAGTATTTT.